This TCR beta chain was observed in a study of cytotoxic CD8 clonotypes in ibrutinib-treated CLL. Points from the study as a whole: Baseline levels of clonality went above those of age-matched healthy donors and moved with circulating CD8+ T-cell counts.

With regard to this clone: Its antigen is not identified.

Method: immunoSEQ multiplex PCR; TCRdb's copy keeps in-frame clones and lacks some. The sample yields fewer than 80,000 clones, approximately 54% seen once. In germline, CDR1 is SNHLY, CDR2 FYNNEI. With 1 base removed from V and 1 base from J, the gap between germline ends came to 13 bases. This CDR3 comprises 16 residues. This sequence originates from a human donor with chronic lymphocytic leukemia. The source was PBMCs, collected after 12 months of ibrutinib treatment. This rearrangement joins TRBV2 to TRBJ2-5; perhaps TRBD2 as D (5 bases). CDR3 sequence (DNA): TGTGCCAGCAGTGAAGGTCTGTGGGAGAGCCAAGAGACCCAGTACTTC. Amino acids: CASSEGLWESQETQYF.